These 26 T cell receptor beta chains came from one sample sequenced in a study of blood T cell repertoires in COVID-19. Assay used: immunoSEQ multiplex PCR; TCRdb lists only in-frame clones, some missing. Of some 220,000 clones in the sample, approximately 84% are singletons; the top ten hold 4%. Sequencing was done on a sample of peripheral blood. These receptor sequences come from a man in his fifties or sixties with acute or convalescent COVID-19.

The genes are TRBV19 and TRBJ1-1; the D gene is possibly TRBD1 (5 bases). Trimming took 5 bases from V and 5 from J, leaving 15 bases between them. This CDR3 region has 14 residues. Per the germline V gene, CDR1 is LNHDA and CDR2 is SQIVND (reference sequence). This chain's CDR3 is CASSPDSLGTEAFF. The DNA of the CDR3 is TGTGCCAGTAGTCCAGACAGCCTGGGGACTGAAGCTTTCTTT.

The chain is built from TRBV9 and TRBJ2-2, with 13 bases lining up with TRBD2. This CDR3 comprises 17 residues. J was trimmed by 0 bases and V by 4 bases; bases with no gene match: 3. Germline V CDR1 and CDR2: SGDLS, YYNGEE. Here the CDR3 DNA reads TGTGCCAGCAGCACAGGACTAGCGGGGGCGAACACCGGGGAGCTGTTTTTT. This gives the protein CASSTGLAGANTGELFF. The entire variable domain, with the rest obtained from reference TRBV9 and TRBJ2-2, is as follows: DSGVTQTPKHLITATGQRVTLRCSPRSGDLSVYWYQQSLDQGLQFLIQYYNGEERAKGNILERFSAQQFPDLHSELNLSSLELGDSALYFCASSTGLAGANTGELFFGEGSRLTVL.

This clone showed up just once. The chain has TRBV6-1 and TRBJ2-7, with TRBD1 as a possible D gene (5 bases). This CDR3 spans 15 amino acids. Germline lookup yields CDR1 MNHNS and CDR2 SASEGT. Trimming removed 1 base from V and 0 bases from J, with 10 bases in between. The CDR3 spells CASSEGGTLSYEQYF. The CDR3 bases are TGTGCCAGCAGTGAAGGGGGCACCCTCTCCTACGAGCAGTACTTC.

The chain links TRBV6-5 to TRBJ2-1, with 7 bases fitting TRBD1. Germline loops: CDR1 MNHEY, CDR2 SVGAGI. V lost 4 bases and J lost 5; bases outside the gene matches: 8. This CDR3 spans 15 amino acids. The CDR3 region has the DNA TGTGCCAGCAGTTTTAGGACAGGTCATAACAATGAGCAGTTCTTC. Translated: CASSFRTGHNNEQFF.

CDR3 region: CAWGSLFGGQANSPLHF. The CDR3 nucleotides read TGTGCCTGGGGTTCCTTATTCGGCGGACAGGCAAATTCACCCCTCCACTTT. The chain combines TRBV30 with TRBJ1-6; 7 bases agree with TRBD1. Germline values: CDR1 GTSNPN, CDR2 SVGIG (reference sequence). The CDR3 is 17 amino acids. V lost 5 bases to trimming and J lost 7 bases; unmatched junction nucleotides: 17.

V usage is TRBV7-3 and J usage is TRBJ1-2, with 8 bases that match TRBD1. CDR1 is SGHTA, CDR2 FQGTGA, per germline. This CDR3 is built from 13 residues. V lost 5 bases and J lost 8; bases outside the gene matches: 7. The CDR3: CASSHGQGMGYTF. DNA of the CDR3: TGTGCCAGCAGCCACGGACAGGGAATGGGCTACACCTTC.

The chain recombines TRBV12-3 or TRBV12-4 with TRBJ2-3; D unresolved. The V and J ends lost 1 base and 2 bases respectively, with 4 bases between them. The CDR3 runs to 13 residues. The CDR3 spells CASSLGHTDTQYF. The CDR3 DNA sequence: TGTGCCAGCAGTTTAGGACACACAGATACGCAGTATTTT.

This clone was seen just once. V and J are TRBV6-5 and TRBJ1-1; D remains unclear. CDR1 and CDR2 (germline): MNHEY, SVGAGI. The length of the CDR3 is 13 residues. With 7 bases removed from V and 1 base from J, the gap between germline ends came to 10 bases. The DNA for the CDR3 is TGTGCCAGCACCCGGTTGCGGAACACTGAAGCTTTCTTT. The encoded protein is CASTRLRNTEAFF.

V is TRBV9 and J is TRBJ2-2, with 9 nucleotides matching TRBD2. The CDR3 runs to 17 residues. Germline values: CDR1 SGDLS, CDR2 YYNGEE. Trimming removed 4 bases from V and 5 bases from J; junction bases left unmatched: 12. The CDR3 bases are TGTGCCAGCAGCCGGGCGCGGGGGGGCCCCGGGACCGGGGAGCTGTTTTTT. Translated: CASSRARGGPGTGELFF.

The rearrangement links TRBV30 to TRBJ1-2; 7 nucleotides match TRBD1. The CDR3 totals 13 residues. CDR1 is GTSNPN, CDR2 SVGIG, per germline (reference sequence). V lost 4 bases to trimming and J lost 8 bases; unmatched junction nucleotides: 10. CDR3 residues: CAWTPKGAPGYTF. The CDR3 DNA follows: TGTGCCTGGACCCCTAAGGGGGCGCCGGGCTACACCTTC.

This chain links TRBV5-1 with TRBJ1-6; D is unclear. The germline gives CDR1 SGHRS, CDR2 YFSETQ. Trimming left V 0 bases short and J 11 bases short, with 15 bases between. This CDR3 has 15 amino acids. CDR3 DNA sequence: TGCGCCAGCAGCTTGGGGGCTGCGGGAATACCACCCCTCCACTTT. Protein sequence: CASSLGAAGIPPLHF.

The chain links TRBV2 to TRBJ1-2, with TRBD1 matching 8 bases. The CDR3 totals 17 residues. V lost 1 base, J lost 8 bases, and 15 bases stayed unmatched. Germline V CDR1 and CDR2: SNHLY, FYNNEI. CDR3 coding DNA: TGTGCCAGCAGTGAAGTTTCCCCGGGACAGGCAAATGGAGGCTACACCTTC. Its protein is CASSEVSPGQANGGYTF.

Here the CDR3 DNA reads TGTGCCAGTAGTGCAGGTTTATATCAGCCCCAGCATTTT. Translation: CASSAGLYQPQHF. This chain uses TRBV19 with TRBJ1-5; no definite D call. The CDR3 has 13 amino acids. Trimming left V 5 bases short and J 5 bases short, with 10 bases between. Germline V gene sequence: CDR1 LNHDA, CDR2 SQIVND (reference sequence).

This clone showed up just once. This chain connects TRBV6-4 to TRBJ2-3, with 9 positions matching TRBD2. J was trimmed by 7 bases and V by 0 bases; bases with no gene match: 5. CDR3 size: 15 residues. Germline V gene lookup returns CDR1 MRHNA and CDR2 SNTAGT. The CDR3 DNA is TGTGCCAGCAGTGACTCTAGCGGGGGAGTTAATACGCAGTATTTT. Its translation is CASSDSSGGVNTQYF.

This clone came up once. The chain is built from TRBV19 and TRBJ2-5, with D perhaps matching TRBD2 (7 bases). Germline lookup yields CDR1 LNHDA and CDR2 SQIVND (reference sequence). V lost 2 bases to trimming and J lost 4 bases, with 23 bases between them. CDR3 length equals 18 residues. The CDR3 here is CASSIRGATSRGRETQYF. In DNA, the CDR3 is TGTGCCAGTAGTATACGGGGGGCGACTAGCCGCGGGAGAGAGACCCAGTACTTC.

The rearrangement uses TRBV2 and TRBJ2-7, with a weak D call TRBD2 (5 bases). This CDR3 spans 14 amino acids. The germline V gene has CDR1 SNHLY and CDR2 FYNNEI. Trimming removed 2 bases from V and 2 bases from J, with 10 bases in between. This CDR3 reads CASSETWGAYEQYF. CDR3 bases: TGTGCCAGCAGTGAAACATGGGGAGCCTACGAGCAGTACTTC.

The chain recombines TRBV5-4 with TRBJ2-2; perhaps TRBD2 as D (6 bases). The V gene's germline CDR1 is SGHNT and CDR2 YYREEE (reference sequence). V shed 1 base and J shed 4 bases, with 8 bases lying between them. The CDR3 length is 14 residues. The CDR3 sequence: CASSLHGGTGELFF. CDR3 DNA sequence: TGTGCCAGCAGCTTGCACGGGGGCACCGGGGAGCTGTTTTTT. Drawing the rest from reference TRBV5-4 and TRBJ2-2, the complete variable domain is ETGVTQSPTHLIKTRGQQVTLRCSSQSGHNTVSWYQQALGQGPQFIFQYYREEENGRGNFPPRFSGLQFPNYSSELNVNALELDDSALYLCASSLHGGTGELFFGEGSRLTVL.

CDR3 bases: TGTGCCAGCTCACCATCGACAGGGAGTGGTGAAAAACTGTTTTTT. Amino acid sequence: CASSPSTGSGEKLFF. This rearrangement joins TRBV18 to TRBJ1-4; 7 positions match TRBD1. The CDR3 contains 15 residues. V shed 2 bases, J shed 7 bases, and the junction held 7 bases outside the gene matches. Germline V lookup: CDR1 KGHSH, CDR2 LQKENI.

The chain employs TRBV29-1 and TRBJ1-2, with D perhaps TRBD1 (5 bases). V was trimmed by 3 bases and J by 3 bases, leaving 11 bases between them. The germline V gene has CDR1 SQVTM and CDR2 ANQGSEA. The CDR3 consists of 13 residues. The DNA of the CDR3 is TGCAGCGTTGATACCCAGGGCGACTATGGCTACACCTTC. Amino acids: CSVDTQGDYGYTF.

This clone appeared a few times. The V gene is TRBV7-2, the J gene TRBJ2-3; 9 bases are shared with TRBD2. The CDR3 extends over 16 amino acids. Germline V lookup: CDR1 SGHTA, CDR2 FQGNSA. V dropped 3 bases and J dropped 4; count of bases not matched to a gene: 8. Here the CDR3 DNA reads TGTGCCAGCAGCTTGGGCGGGAGGGCCTGGGCAGATACGCAGTATTTT. Encoded protein: CASSLGGRAWADTQYF. Variable domain in full (rest from reference TRBV7-2 and TRBJ2-3): GAGVSQSPSNKVTEKGKDVELRCDPISGHTALYWYRQSLGQGLEFLIYFQGNSAPDKSGLPSDRFSAERTGGSVSTLTIQRTQQEDSAVYLCASSLGGRAWADTQYFGPGTRLTVL.

V is TRBV5-5 and J is TRBJ2-3; D ambiguous. The CDR3 runs 13 residues. Germline CDR1 and CDR2: SGHKS and YYEKEE (reference sequence). V dropped 4 bases and J dropped 6 bases, with 12 bases sitting between them. CDR3 sequence (DNA): TGTGCCAGCAGCCCTAGAAATGGGGATACGCAGTATTTT. This codes for CASSPRNGDTQYF.

This clone has a single count. The chain joins TRBV5-1 to TRBJ1-5; the D is unclear. V lost 3 bases, J lost 0 bases, and 10 bases lay in between. The CDR3 runs 15 residues. Per the germline V gene, CDR1 is SGHRS and CDR2 is YFSETQ. CDR3 bases: TGCGCCAGCAGCTACAGCGGAGATAGCAATCAGCCCCAGCATTTT. This gives the protein CASSYSGDSNQPQHF.

This chain joins TRBV27 and TRBJ1-2, with D possibly matching TRBD1 (6 bases). Trimming cost V 5 bases and J 8 bases, with 12 bases left between them. The CDR3 consists of 12 residues. The germline gives CDR1 MNHEY, CDR2 SMNVEV (reference sequence). The CDR3 region is CASSHRDIGYTF. The DNA for the CDR3 is TGTGCCAGCAGTCACCGGGACATCGGCTACACCTTC.

The chain carries TRBV30 and TRBJ1-5; perhaps TRBD1 as D (5 bases). The V and J ends lost 2 bases and 4 bases respectively, with 9 bases between them. This CDR3 has 13 residues. In germline, CDR1 is GTSNPN, CDR2 SVGIG (reference sequence). CDR3 sequence reads: CAWSRSGNQPQHF. The CDR3 nucleotides read TGTGCCTGGAGTCGATCAGGGAATCAGCCCCAGCATTTT.

This chain links TRBV5-1 with TRBJ2-2; 9 bases line up with TRBD1. The J segment lost 4 bases and the V segment lost 4 bases, leaving 8 bases of the junction unmatched. CDR1 is SGHRS and CDR2 is YFSETQ in the germline V gene. This CDR3 is 16 amino acids long. The chain's CDR3 is CASSLQGAPGTGELFF. The CDR3 DNA sequence: TGCGCCAGCAGCCTACAGGGGGCGCCGGGCACCGGGGAGCTGTTTTTT.

V gene TRBV7-9 combines with J gene TRBJ1-3, with a tentative D call TRBD1 (6 bases). Germline V lookup: CDR1 SEHNR, CDR2 FQNEAQ (reference sequence). The V and J ends lost 2 bases and 3 bases respectively, with 11 bases between them. The CDR3 has 15 residues. The CDR3 here is CASSLTTGNGNTIYF. The CDR3 DNA is TGTGCCAGCAGCTTAACCACAGGGAATGGAAACACCATATATTTT.